This TCR beta chain was observed in a study of patients and donors after allogeneic stem cell transplantation. TCRdb re-called the RT-PCR reads with MiXCR, one entry per CDR3 protein. Of approximately 140,000 distinct CDR3 sequences listed, approximately 35% are singletons. This CDR3 has 17 residues. V lost 6 bases to trimming and J lost 7 bases, with 24 bases between them. V and J are TRBV12-3 or TRBV12-4 and TRBJ1-4, with a possible D match to TRBD1 (6 bases). The TCR originated in a human donor who was either an allogeneic HSCT recipient or a stem cell or donor lymphocyte infusion donor (not recorded which). It is not recorded whose cells these are; they may come from a transplant donor. Input material: blood, either unsorted or a sorted T cell fraction (not recorded which). CDR3 residues: CASSPAHLGGPGEKLFF. CDR3 sequence (DNA): TGTGCCAGCAGCCCCGCTCATTTGGGGGGCCCGGGTGAAAAACTGTTTTTT.